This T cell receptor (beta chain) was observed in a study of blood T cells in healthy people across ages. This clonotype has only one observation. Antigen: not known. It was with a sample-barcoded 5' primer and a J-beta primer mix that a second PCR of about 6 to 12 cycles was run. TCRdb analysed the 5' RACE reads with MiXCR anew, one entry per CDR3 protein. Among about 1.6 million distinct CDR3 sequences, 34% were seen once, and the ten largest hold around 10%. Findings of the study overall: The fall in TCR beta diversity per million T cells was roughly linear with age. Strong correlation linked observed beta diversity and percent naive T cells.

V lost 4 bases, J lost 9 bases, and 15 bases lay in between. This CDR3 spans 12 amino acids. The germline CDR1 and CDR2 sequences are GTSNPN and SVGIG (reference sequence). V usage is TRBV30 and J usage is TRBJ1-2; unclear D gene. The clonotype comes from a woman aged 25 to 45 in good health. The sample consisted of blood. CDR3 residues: CAWTLVSSSYTF. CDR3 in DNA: TGTGCCTGGACGTTGGTTTCGAGCAGCTACACCTTC.